Detailed here is one T cell receptor (beta chain). This entry is derived from a study of blood T cell repertoires in COVID-19. Study overall: PBMCs, B-cell-depleted T cells, or T cells provided the cDNA or gDNA that made up the material.

Membership in each cohort depended on participant-reported clinical history. The germline gives CDR1 MNHEY, CDR2 SVGAGI. V gave up 6 bases and J gave up 7 bases, with 19 bases separating them. The CDR3 has 15 residues. Per the study methods: Researchers report that nucleated cell counts were estimated from reference gene primer amplification. Assay: immunoSEQ multiplex PCR; the TCRdb copy retains only in-frame clones and omits some. V, J and clone size derive from that table, while D and trimming were established from the DNA sequence. This table holds 400,000 or so clones, around 91% found once. The chain links TRBV6-5 to TRBJ2-1; D might be TRBD2 (6 bases). Sample: PBMCs or T cells enriched from blood (not recorded which). The clonotype originates from a man aged 30 to 45 who had recovered from COVID-19. The CDR3 coding sequence is TGTGCCAGCAGAGATCCGGGACTGACGAATAATGAGCAGTTCTTC. Protein sequence: CASRDPGLTNNEQFF.